A selection of T cell receptor beta chains follows, all from one sample in a study of identical twins. TCRdb passed the 5' RACE reads through MiXCR, listing each CDR3 protein once. The profile shows 350,000 to 400,000 distinct CDR3 sequences, about 10% of them singletons. Sequencing used naive T cells sorted from blood. Receptor source: a woman aged 45-65 years in good health. Each CDR3 is given with its conserved first and last residue. Each record gives: CDR3 protein, CDR3 DNA, D gene, CDR3 length, clone size, V gene, J gene. The D gene is left open where the match is weak. Some rows mark clone size as missing; the rest say once, few, many or name a class of expanded clone.

CDR3: CASSSHRGGSNQPQHF
DNA: TGTGCCAGCAGTTCCCACAGGGGAGGCAGCAATCAGCCCCAGCATTTT
D: TRBD1
length: 16
size: -
V: TRBV6-6
J: TRBJ1-5

CDR3: CASSDRDRGLDTQYF
DNA: TGTGCCAGCAGCGACCGGGACAGGGGATTAGATACGCAGTATTTT
D: TRBD1
length: 15
size: -
V: TRBV11-2
J: TRBJ2-3

CDR3: CAISEEGTNYGYTF
DNA: TGTGCCATCAGTGAGGAGGGGACTAACTATGGCTACACCTTC
D: -
length: 14
size: many
V: TRBV10-3
J: TRBJ1-2

CDR3: CASSPYFRGNRHTEAFF
DNA: TGCGCCAGCAGCCCCTATTTCAGGGGAAATCGCCACACTGAAGCTTTCTTT
D: -
length: 17
size: many
V: TRBV4-1
J: TRBJ1-1

CDR3: CATSRDLWEGYGYTF
DNA: TGTGCCACCAGCAGAGATCTCTGGGAGGGCTATGGCTACACCTTC
D: -
length: 15
size: many
V: TRBV15
J: TRBJ1-2

CDR3: CASRMTGGPGGYTF
DNA: TGCGCCAGCAGAATGACAGGGGGCCCGGGAGGCTACACCTTC
D: TRBD1
length: 14
size: many
V: TRBV4-1
J: TRBJ1-2

CDR3: CASAETTGGGEQFF
DNA: TGTGCCAGCGCTGAAACTACAGGGGGCGGTGAGCAGTTCTTC
D: TRBD1
length: 14
size: -
V: TRBV11-2
J: TRBJ2-1

CDR3: CSARKTSGADTQYF
DNA: TGCAGTGCTAGGAAGACTAGCGGGGCAGATACGCAGTATTTT
D: TRBD2
length: 14
size: many
V: TRBV20-1
J: TRBJ2-3

CDR3: CASSLSRAGAGSRGYTF
DNA: TGTGCCAGCAGCTTATCCCGGGCCGGGGCAGGTTCTCGCGGCTACACCTTC
D: -
length: 17
size: few
V: TRBV7-9
J: TRBJ1-2

CDR3: CASSKALGENTEAFF
DNA: TGTGCCAGCAGCAAAGCGCTCGGGGAGAACACTGAAGCTTTCTTT
D: -
length: 15
size: many
V: TRBV21-1
J: TRBJ1-1

CDR3: CSAVAGGPTDTQYF
DNA: TGCAGTGCTGTAGCGGGAGGCCCCACAGATACGCAGTATTTT
D: TRBD2
length: 14
size: few
V: TRBV20-1
J: TRBJ2-3

CDR3: CSGLAGVSNEQFF
DNA: TGCAGTGGGCTAGCGGGAGTTTCCAATGAGCAGTTCTTC
D: TRBD2
length: 13
size: -
V: TRBV20-1
J: TRBJ2-1

CDR3: CASREDYRELETQYF
DNA: TGTGCCAGCCGTGAGGACTACAGGGAGTTGGAGACCCAGTACTTC
D: -
length: 15
size: -
V: TRBV7-9
J: TRBJ2-5

CDR3: CASSLLGPNTEAFF
DNA: TGTGCCAGCAGCTTGTTGGGGCCGAACACTGAAGCTTTCTTT
D: -
length: 14
size: many
V: TRBV7-2
J: TRBJ1-1

CDR3: CASSLSSLSYEQYF
DNA: TGTGCCAGCAGCTTAAGCAGTCTATCCTACGAGCAGTACTTC
D: -
length: 14
size: -
V: TRBV7-9
J: TRBJ2-7

CDR3: CASSSWGYDEQFF
DNA: TGTGCCAGCAGCTCGTGGGGGTATGATGAGCAGTTCTTC
D: -
length: 13
size: many
V: TRBV11-3
J: TRBJ2-1

CDR3: CASRGGDSNQPQHF
DNA: TGTGCCAGCAGGGGAGGGGATAGCAATCAGCCCCAGCATTTT
D: -
length: 14
size: -
V: TRBV12-3/TRBV12-4
J: TRBJ1-5

CDR3: CSVEGTGEPDTQYF
DNA: TGCAGCGTTGAAGGGACAGGGGAGCCAGATACGCAGTATTTT
D: TRBD1
length: 14
size: many
V: TRBV29-1
J: TRBJ2-3

CDR3: CASSFQEIGTGGSGANVLTF
DNA: TGTGCCAGCAGCTTCCAAGAAATTGGGACAGGGGGCTCTGGGGCCAACGTCCTGACTTTC
D: TRBD1
length: 20
size: -
V: TRBV4-2
J: TRBJ2-6

CDR3: CASRPTSPIKYNEQFF
DNA: TGTGCCAGCAGACCCACTAGTCCCATCAAGTACAATGAGCAGTTCTTC
D: -
length: 16
size: few
V: TRBV2
J: TRBJ2-1

CDR3: CASSVRANSPLHF
DNA: TGTGCCAGCAGCGTTCGAGCTAATTCACCCCTCCACTTT
D: -
length: 13
size: few
V: TRBV9
J: TRBJ1-6

CDR3: CASSQDAGGWKTQYF
DNA: TGTGCCAGCAGCCAAGATGCCGGGGGTTGGAAGACCCAGTACTTC
D: -
length: 15
size: few
V: TRBV14
J: TRBJ2-5

CDR3: CASSSKGVGLGYGYTF
DNA: TGTGCCAGCAGCTCGAAGGGTGTGGGATTGGGCTATGGCTACACCTTC
D: -
length: 16
size: -
V: TRBV21-1
J: TRBJ1-2

CDR3: CAISESVGGTGQPQHF
DNA: TGTGCCATCAGTGAGTCGGTCGGGGGAACGGGGCAGCCCCAGCATTTT
D: -
length: 16
size: -
V: TRBV10-3
J: TRBJ1-5

CDR3: CALKAGQLTDTQYF
DNA: TGTGCCTTAAAAGCGGGACAACTCACAGATACGCAGTATTTT
D: -
length: 14
size: -
V: TRBV10-3
J: TRBJ2-3

CDR3: CASSQLHGLMSSYEQYF
DNA: TGCGCCAGCAGCCAACTACACGGGCTGATGAGCTCCTACGAGCAGTACTTC
D: -
length: 17
size: many
V: TRBV4-1
J: TRBJ2-7

CDR3: CASSGGGRNTDTQYF
DNA: TGTGCCAGCAGTGGTGGGGGAAGAAACACAGATACGCAGTATTTT
D: -
length: 15
size: few
V: TRBV2
J: TRBJ2-3

CDR3: CASRVDSLYNSPLHF
DNA: TGTGCCAGCAGGGTGGACAGTCTTTATAATTCACCCCTCCACTTT
D: -
length: 15
size: -
V: TRBV6-5
J: TRBJ1-6

CDR3: CASSPGLAGIQYF
DNA: TGCGCCAGCAGCCCGGGACTAGCGGGAATACAGTATTTT
D: TRBD2
length: 13
size: -
V: TRBV5-1
J: TRBJ2-3

CDR3: CSAGDGNYGYTF
DNA: TGCAGCGCCGGCGACGGAAACTATGGCTACACCTTC
D: -
length: 12
size: many
V: TRBV29-1
J: TRBJ1-2

CDR3: CASRGLKREKIGELFF
DNA: TGTGCCAGCAGGGGGTTGAAGCGGGAGAAAATCGGGGAGCTGTTTTTT
D: TRBD2
length: 16
size: -
V: TRBV11-2
J: TRBJ2-2

CDR3: CASSLRAGLTDTQYF
DNA: TGTGCCAGCAGCTTAAGAGCGGGGCTTACAGATACGCAGTATTTT
D: TRBD2
length: 15
size: many
V: TRBV7-6
J: TRBJ2-3

CDR3: CSANPTDRSTDTQYF
DNA: TGCAGTGCTAACCCGACGGACAGGAGCACAGATACGCAGTATTTT
D: TRBD1
length: 15
size: -
V: TRBV20-1
J: TRBJ2-3